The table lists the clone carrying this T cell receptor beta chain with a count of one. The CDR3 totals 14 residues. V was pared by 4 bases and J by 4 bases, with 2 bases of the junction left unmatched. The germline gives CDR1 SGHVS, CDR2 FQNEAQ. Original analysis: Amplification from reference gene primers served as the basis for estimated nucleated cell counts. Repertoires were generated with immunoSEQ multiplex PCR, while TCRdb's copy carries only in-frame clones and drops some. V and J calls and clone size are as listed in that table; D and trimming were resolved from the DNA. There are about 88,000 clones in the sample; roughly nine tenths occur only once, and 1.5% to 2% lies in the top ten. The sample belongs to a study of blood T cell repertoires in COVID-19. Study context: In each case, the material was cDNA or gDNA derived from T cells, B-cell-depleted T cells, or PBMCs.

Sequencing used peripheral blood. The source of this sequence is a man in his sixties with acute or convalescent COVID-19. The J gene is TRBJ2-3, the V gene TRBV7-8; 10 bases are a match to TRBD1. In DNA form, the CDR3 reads TGTGCCAGCAGCTCGACAGGGGGCCCAGATACGCAGTATTTT. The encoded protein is CASSSTGGPDTQYF.